Detailed here is one T cell receptor (beta chain). Its target is unknown. A much larger clone is a single base away; this may be a read error. Without the conserved terminal phenylalanine or tryptophan, this CDR3 likely stems from a read error. V was pared by 0 bases and J by 3 bases, with 9 bases between. Germline V CDR1 and CDR2: DFQATT, SNEGSKA (reference sequence). The CDR3 consists of 14 residues. The data are from a study of regulatory T cells in long-lasting Graves disease. Study findings and constraints: Persistent disease was characterized by preferential usage of TRBV28, TRBJ1-2 and TRBJ2-5.

The time point: newly diagnosed GD, antithyroid drugs for less than 3 months. From PBMCs, RNA was extracted and then used to make the TCR library. Libraries of TCR beta came from iRepertoire HTBI primers plus Arm-PCR of CDR3 regions. TCRdb reprocessed the multiplex PCR reads with MiXCR, giving one entry per CDR3 protein. Of about 470,000 distinct CDR3 sequences in the sample, 15% were seen once. These data also formed part of another study, on T cells in Graves' hyperthyroidism and ophthalmopathy.

The V gene is TRBV20-1, the J gene TRBJ2-1, with D unresolved. This receptor was taken from a woman in her twenties or thirties with Graves disease. The material sequenced was peripheral blood mononuclear cells (PBMCs), taken at new diagnosis, from a patient treated with antithyroid drugs. CDR3 amino acids: CSARDGQSYNEQFC. In DNA, the CDR3 is TGCAGTGCTAGAGATGGGCAAAGCTACAATGAGCAGTTCTGC.